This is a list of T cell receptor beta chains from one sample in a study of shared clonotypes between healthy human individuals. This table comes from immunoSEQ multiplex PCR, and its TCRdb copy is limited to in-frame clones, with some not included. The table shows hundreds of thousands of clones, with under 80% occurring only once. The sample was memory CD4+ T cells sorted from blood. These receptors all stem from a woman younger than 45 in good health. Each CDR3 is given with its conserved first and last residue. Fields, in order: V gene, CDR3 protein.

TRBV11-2 CASSFGRGNYGYTF
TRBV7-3 CASSHQSRGSHGYTF
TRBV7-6 CASSTYRSGSSHEQYF
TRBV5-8 CASSLLFSRGGPSYEQYF
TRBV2 CASSGRRANTEAFF
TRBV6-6 CASRSPTSGRSYEQFF
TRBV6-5 CASKEAGTGFYEQYF
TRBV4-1 CASSLEVRGETQYF
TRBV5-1 CASSLVTGYEQYF
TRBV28 CASTRATDTQYF
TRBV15 CATSRDFYSAEQYF
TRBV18 CASSESLAVQETQYF
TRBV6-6 CASSLAGGIYNEQFF
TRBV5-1 CASSYTGTTVSQQYF
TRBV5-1 CASSSTGRVAGELFF
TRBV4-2 CASSQGQADYEQYF
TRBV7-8 CASSLGPLNLLTEAFF
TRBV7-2 CASSLARQGAQGEQYF
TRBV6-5 CASRWGLAEKDTQYF
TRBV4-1 CASSQVSQAGRRGGYTF
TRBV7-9 CASSRGQFTTDTQYF
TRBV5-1 CASSHTGAGQETQYF
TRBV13 CASNRRETYEQYF
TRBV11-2 CASSLDHQYRGYTQYF
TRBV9 CASSTPPFGDEQFF
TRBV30 CAWRVTSGIGTGELFF
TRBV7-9 CASSLVMDAGELFF
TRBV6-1 CASRPLKTYEQYF
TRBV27 CASSSQRVDYTGELFF
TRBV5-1 CASTSGLGEQYF
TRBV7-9 CASSVDFTLYNEQFF
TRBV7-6 CASGTGQEQPQHF
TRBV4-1 CASSRAGAGGYEQYF
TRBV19 CASTVSGANVLTF
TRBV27 CASKGQGGTEAFF
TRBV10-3 CAIMIPGESNNEQFF
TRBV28 CASSTIGTGRFGGYTF
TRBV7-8 CASSLPPWESRAGQHF
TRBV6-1 CASSVEGTGNQPQHF